These 10 T cell receptor beta chains share one sample of origin, sequenced in a study of cytomegalovirus exposure and HLA in healthy donors. The method was immunoSEQ multiplex PCR; TCRdb's version includes in-frame clones alone and lacks a portion of them. The table lists about 220,000 clones, over 70% of them singletons, with over 12% in the top ten. Sequencing was done on a sample of PBMCs. These receptors all come from a woman in her twenties or thirties in good health and CMV-seropositive.

The rearrangement links TRBV6-5 to TRBJ2-7, with TRBD1 as a possible D gene (5 bases). The germline gives CDR1 MNHEY, CDR2 SVGAGI. CDR3 length: 13 amino acids. Trimming pared 0 bases from V and 2 bases from J, leaving 5 bases between. CDR3 residues: CASSYSGPYEQYF. CDR3 coding DNA: TGTGCCAGCAGTTACTCGGGGCCCTACGAGCAGTACTTC.

The chain links TRBV2 to TRBJ2-4, with 7 bases that match TRBD2. Germline CDR1 reads SNHLY; CDR2 reads FYNNEI. This CDR3 has 15 amino acids. Losses at the gene ends were 6 bases for V and 3 bases for J; bases not matched to a gene: 8. CDR3 loop: CASRRGSEVKNIQYF. In DNA, the CDR3 is TGTGCCAGCAGACGCGGGAGTGAGGTCAAAAACATTCAGTACTTC.

The chain joins TRBV2 to TRBJ2-2, with D possibly TRBD2 on 6 matching bases. CDR1 and CDR2 (germline): SNHLY, FYNNEI. V shed 11 bases and J shed 1 base, with 14 bases lying between them. The CDR3 consists of 14 residues. The CDR3 loop reads CASWGDVNTGELFF. CDR3 in DNA: TGTGCCTCCTGGGGGGACGTGAACACCGGGGAGCTGTTTTTT.

The chain links TRBV19 to TRBJ2-7; D possibly corresponds to TRBD2 (5 bases). Between the trimmed V and J ends, which lost 10 bases and 0 bases, there was a span of 16 bases. The CDR3 extends over 14 amino acids. Germline V gives CDR1 LNHDA, CDR2 SQIVND (reference sequence). The DNA for the CDR3 is TGTGCCACCAGTAGTATGGGGAGCTCCTACGAGCAGTACTTC. Protein product: CATSSMGSSYEQYF.

This chain links TRBV6-1 with TRBJ2-7, with TRBD1 as a possible D gene (5 bases). This CDR3 has 13 amino acids. V was shortened by 4 bases and J by 2 bases, with 9 bases between the two germline ends. From germline, CDR1 is MNHNS and CDR2 SASEGT. The CDR3 nucleotides are TGTGCCAGCAGTGCAGGGCAGACCTACGAGCAGTACTTC. Its translation is CASSAGQTYEQYF.

The chain employs TRBV6-5 and TRBJ1-5; unclear D gene. This CDR3 region has 14 residues. Trimming shortened V by 4 bases and J by 4 bases, and 11 bases separated the two germline ends. Per germline, CDR1 MNHEY and CDR2 SVGAGI. CDR3 loop: CASSSESGNQPQHF. The DNA of the CDR3 is TGTGCCAGCAGTTCGGAGTCGGGGAATCAGCCCCAGCATTTT.

This clone was seen a few times. This chain's CDR3 is CASSEGDGDRGQETQYF. CDR3 sequence (DNA): TGCGCCAGCAGTGAGGGGGATGGGGACAGAGGTCAGGAGACCCAGTACTTC. The V and J genes are TRBV10-2 and TRBJ2-5, with 7 bases identical to TRBD1. Germline CDR1 WSHSY, CDR2 SAAADI. Losses at the gene ends were 2 bases for V and 5 bases for J; bases not matched to a gene: 14. This CDR3 is built from 17 residues.

The chain has TRBV6-5 and TRBJ2-2; perhaps D is TRBD1 or TRBD2 (5 bases each). The V end lost 2 bases, the J end lost 7 bases, and 8 bases lay between the germline ends. The CDR3 runs to 13 residues. Per germline, CDR1 MNHEY and CDR2 SVGAGI. CDR3 DNA: TGTGCCAGCAGTTACCGAGGGGTCGGGGAGCTGTTTTTT. This encodes CASSYRGVGELFF.

This sequence joins TRBV9 and TRBJ2-5, with D tentatively TRBD1 (6 bases). The CDR3 consists of 15 residues. Germline assignment: CDR1 SGDLS and CDR2 YYNGEE. V was cut by 4 bases and J by 2 bases, with 15 bases left in between. This CDR3 is CASSPLGQTQETQYF. CDR3 DNA sequence: TGTGCCAGCAGCCCTCTAGGACAGACGCAAGAGACCCAGTACTTC. Full variable domain (missing parts from reference TRBV9 and TRBJ2-5): DSGVTQTPKHLITATGQRVTLRCSPRSGDLSVYWYQQSLDQGLQFLIQYYNGEERAKGNILERFSAQQFPDLHSELNLSSLELGDSALYFCASSPLGQTQETQYFGPGTRLLVL.

This chain connects TRBV9 to TRBJ2-7; TRBD1 aligns across 7 bases. CDR3 size: 15 residues. The V gene end was trimmed by 0 bases and the J gene end by 5 bases; junction bases not matched to a gene: 8. From germline, CDR1 is SGDLS and CDR2 YYNGEE. CDR3 bases: TGTGCCAGCAGCGTAGTTCTCGACAGGGTCCACGAGCAGTACTTC. It specifies CASSVVLDRVHEQYF.